One sample yielded the 3 T cell receptor beta chains listed below, sequenced in a study of T cells after yellow fever vaccination. MiXCR, applied by TCRdb to the 5' RACE reads, yields one record per CDR3 protein. This sample has around 72,000 distinct CDR3 sequences, with about 7.3% found just once. This sample comprised CD8+ T cells sorted from PBMCs, obtained more than 8 days after the first yellow fever vaccination. The receptors come from a man aged 18-30 years who received the YFV17D yellow fever vaccine.

This clonotype occurred many times. The chain uses TRBV7-9 and TRBJ2-1; 7 bases fit TRBD1. This CDR3 region has 13 residues. Per germline, CDR1 SEHNR and CDR2 FQNEAQ (reference sequence). V was pared by 5 bases and J by 8 bases, with 6 bases of the junction left unmatched. The CDR3 DNA sequence: TGTGCCAGCAGCCAGACAGGGAACCATGAGCAGTTCTTC. Protein product: CASSQTGNHEQFF.

This clonotype was detected only a few times. V is TRBV7-8 and J is TRBJ2-3; 7 nucleotides align to TRBD2. The germline V gene has CDR1 SGHVS and CDR2 FQNEAQ. With 3 bases clipped from V and 2 bases from J, the junction kept 5 bases outside the gene matches. The CDR3 is 15 residues long. CDR3 nucleotide sequence: TGTGCCAGCAGCTTGTCCGGGACTACCACAGATACGCAGTATTTT. Amino acids: CASSLSGTTTDTQYF.

This clonotype was seen many times. The CDR3 DNA follows: TGCGCCAGCAGCCAATTTGGGGGGACAAATTTTTACTCTGGAAACACCATATATTTT. Translation gives CASSQFGGTNFYSGNTIYF. The chain is built from TRBV4-3 and TRBJ1-3, with D tentatively TRBD1 (6 bases). The CDR3 is 19 residues long. Germline values: CDR1 LGHNA, CDR2 YSLEER. V lost 2 bases and J lost 0, with 20 bases in between.